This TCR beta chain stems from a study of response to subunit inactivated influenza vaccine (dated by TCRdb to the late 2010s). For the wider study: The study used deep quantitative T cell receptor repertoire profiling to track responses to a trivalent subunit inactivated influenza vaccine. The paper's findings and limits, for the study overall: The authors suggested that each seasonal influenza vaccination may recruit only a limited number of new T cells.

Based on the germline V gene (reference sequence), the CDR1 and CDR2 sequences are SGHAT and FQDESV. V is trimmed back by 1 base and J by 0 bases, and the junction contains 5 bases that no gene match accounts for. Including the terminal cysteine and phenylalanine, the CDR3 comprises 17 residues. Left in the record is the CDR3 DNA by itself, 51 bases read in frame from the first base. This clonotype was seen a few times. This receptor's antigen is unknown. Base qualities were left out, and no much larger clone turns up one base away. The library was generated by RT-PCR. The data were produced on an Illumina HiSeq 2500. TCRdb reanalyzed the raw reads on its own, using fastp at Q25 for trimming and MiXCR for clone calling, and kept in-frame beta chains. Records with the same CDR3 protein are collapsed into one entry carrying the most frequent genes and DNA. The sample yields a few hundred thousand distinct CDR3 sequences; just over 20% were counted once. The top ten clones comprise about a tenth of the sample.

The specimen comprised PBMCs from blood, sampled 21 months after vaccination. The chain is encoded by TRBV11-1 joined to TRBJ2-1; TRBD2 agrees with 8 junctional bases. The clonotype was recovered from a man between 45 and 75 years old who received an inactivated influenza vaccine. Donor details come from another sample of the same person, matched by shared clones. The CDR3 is CASSLGGLGSSYNEQFF. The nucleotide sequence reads TGTGCCAGCAGCTTAGGGGGACTAGGCAGCTCCTACAATGAGCAGTTCTTC.